This T cell receptor (beta chain) was captured by sequencing in a study of blood T cell repertoires in COVID-19. About the research overall: From the United States, Italy and Spain came samples of acute and convalescent COVID-19. The analysed material was cDNA or gDNA that came from T cells, B-cell-depleted T cells, or PBMCs.

Sequenced by immunoSEQ multiplex PCR; TCRdb stores in-frame clones only, minus some. This sample yields roughly 280,000 clones, of which around 90% are seen a single time; 2% to 2.5% belongs to the top ten. The CDR3 has 12 amino acids. V was cut by 5 bases and J by 3 bases, with 7 bases left in between. In germline, CDR1 is MNHEY, CDR2 SVGEGT. This clonotype was obtained from a middle-aged man with acute or convalescent COVID-19. Sequencing was done on a sample of peripheral blood. V gene TRBV6-2 or TRBV6-3 combines with J gene TRBJ1-1, with D perhaps matching TRBD1 (6 bases). The DNA for the CDR3 is TGTGCCAGCAGTACAGGGTACACTGAAGCTTTCTTT. It translates to CASSTGYTEAFF.